The rows below give T cell receptor beta chains drawn from one sample of a study of T-cell memory formation after mild COVID-19. TCRdb re-called the 5' RACE reads with MiXCR, one entry per CDR3 protein. The sample holds approximately 250,000 distinct CDR3 sequences, over 15% seen once. The material sequenced was PBMCs or a T cell subset sorted from them (not recorded which). These receptor sequences come from a man aged 18 to 30 who had mild COVID-19 (a few samples of this study predate the infection). Cell type and time point are not known. Both conserved end residues are part of each CDR3. The D gene is left open where the match is weak. Not every row has a clone size; where given, it reads once, few, many or a size class.

D gene: .; clone size: .; CDR3 length: 14; V gene: TRBV5-1; J gene: TRBJ1-2; CDR3 DNA: TGCGCCAGCAGCTTGGAATCCGGGACGTATGGCTACACCTTC; CDR3 protein: CASSLESGTYGYTF
D gene: .; clone size: .; CDR3 length: 10; V gene: TRBV19; J gene: TRBJ2-4; CDR3 DNA: TGTGCCAGTATTCCCCTTTTGGACAGCTTC; CDR3 protein: CASIPLLDSF
D gene: TRBD1; clone size: .; CDR3 length: 16; V gene: TRBV6-2/TRBV6-3; J gene: TRBJ1-5; CDR3 DNA: TGTGCCAGCAGTTACTCTCCGGACAGGGGGCATCAGCCCCAGCATTTT; CDR3 protein: CASSYSPDRGHQPQHF
D gene: TRBD2; clone size: .; CDR3 length: 17; V gene: TRBV4-3; J gene: TRBJ2-1; CDR3 DNA: TGCGCCAGCAGCCAGAATATAGCGGGGGCCGGTGGAAATGAGCAGTTCTTC; CDR3 protein: CASSQNIAGAGGNEQFF
D gene: TRBD1; clone size: few; CDR3 length: 11; V gene: TRBV10-3; J gene: TRBJ2-4; CDR3 DNA: TGTGCCATCAGTGAGGGACAGGGAACGTACTTC; CDR3 protein: CAISEGQGTYF
D gene: .; clone size: few; CDR3 length: 15; V gene: TRBV4-3; J gene: TRBJ1-5; CDR3 DNA: TGCGCCAGCAGCCAAGATTACCGGACGGCCCGGCCCCAGCATTTT; CDR3 protein: CASSQDYRTARPQHF
D gene: .; clone size: .; CDR3 length: 14; V gene: TRBV4-3; J gene: TRBJ2-3; CDR3 DNA: TGCGCCAGCAGCCAAGCGCGGAACGCGGATACGCAGTATTTT; CDR3 protein: CASSQARNADTQYF
D gene: .; clone size: .; CDR3 length: 15; V gene: TRBV28; J gene: TRBJ2-2; CDR3 DNA: TGTGCCAGCAGTTTAATCCGGGACCTCACCGGGGAGCTGTTTTTT; CDR3 protein: CASSLIRDLTGELFF
D gene: TRBD1; clone size: .; CDR3 length: 13; V gene: TRBV18; J gene: TRBJ1-1; CDR3 DNA: TGTGCCAGCTCACCACCGGGGACAGATAAAGCTTTCTTT; CDR3 protein: CASSPPGTDKAFF
D gene: .; clone size: many; CDR3 length: 15; V gene: TRBV7-9; J gene: TRBJ2-3; CDR3 DNA: TGTGCCAGCAGCTCATTAGCGGAGAGCACAGATACGCAGTATTTT; CDR3 protein: CASSSLAESTDTQYF
D gene: TRBD1; clone size: .; CDR3 length: 13; V gene: TRBV3-1; J gene: TRBJ1-2; CDR3 DNA: TGTGCCAGCAGCCCCACAGGGGGCGTTTACTACACCTTC; CDR3 protein: CASSPTGGVYYTF
D gene: .; clone size: few; CDR3 length: 11; V gene: TRBV29-1; J gene: TRBJ1-4; CDR3 DNA: TGCAGCGTCCACGTAGGCGAAAAACTGTTTTTT; CDR3 protein: CSVHVGEKLFF
D gene: .; clone size: .; CDR3 length: 14; V gene: TRBV7-3; J gene: TRBJ2-3; CDR3 DNA: TGTGCCAGCAGCCTATTGCATAGCACAGATACGCAGTATTTT; CDR3 protein: CASSLLHSTDTQYF
D gene: TRBD2; clone size: many; CDR3 length: 12; V gene: TRBV7-2; J gene: TRBJ2-1; CDR3 DNA: TGTGCCAGCAGCTCTCTAGCGGGGGAGCAGTTCTTC; CDR3 protein: CASSSLAGEQFF
D gene: TRBD1; clone size: .; CDR3 length: 14; V gene: TRBV7-9; J gene: TRBJ2-7; CDR3 DNA: TGTGCCAGCAGTCCCGGGACAGGGGGCGGCGAGCAGTACTTC; CDR3 protein: CASSPGTGGGEQYF
D gene: TRBD2; clone size: few; CDR3 length: 17; V gene: TRBV11-1; J gene: TRBJ2-3; CDR3 DNA: TGTGCCAGCAGCTCGGGGCGACTAGCGGATAGCACAGATACGCAGTATTTT; CDR3 protein: CASSSGRLADSTDTQYF
D gene: TRBD1; clone size: .; CDR3 length: 15; V gene: TRBV28; J gene: TRBJ2-2; CDR3 DNA: TGTGCCACTAAGACAGGGCTCACGAACACCGGGGAGCTGTTTTTT; CDR3 protein: CATKTGLTNTGELFF
D gene: TRBD1; clone size: .; CDR3 length: 13; V gene: TRBV7-2; J gene: TRBJ2-4; CDR3 DNA: TGTGCCAGCAGCTACAGGGGGCAAAACATTCAGTACTTC; CDR3 protein: CASSYRGQNIQYF
D gene: .; clone size: .; CDR3 length: 13; V gene: TRBV19; J gene: TRBJ2-5; CDR3 DNA: TGTGCCAGTAGTAACAAAGCCGCGGAGACCCAGTACTTC; CDR3 protein: CASSNKAAETQYF
D gene: .; clone size: .; CDR3 length: 14; V gene: TRBV12-3/TRBV12-4; J gene: TRBJ1-5; CDR3 DNA: TGTGCCAGCAGCTATGGTTATAGCAATCAGCCCCAGCATTTT; CDR3 protein: CASSYGYSNQPQHF
D gene: .; clone size: .; CDR3 length: 14; V gene: TRBV20-1; J gene: TRBJ1-5; CDR3 DNA: TGCAGTGCGGCGGGGGTCTATAGCAATCAGCCCCAGCATTTT; CDR3 protein: CSAAGVYSNQPQHF
D gene: .; clone size: .; CDR3 length: 14; V gene: TRBV3-1; J gene: TRBJ1-1; CDR3 DNA: TGTGCCAGCAGCCAGAACAGGGTGTGGACTGAAGCTTTCTTT; CDR3 protein: CASSQNRVWTEAFF
D gene: .; clone size: once; CDR3 length: 17; V gene: TRBV12-3/TRBV12-4; J gene: TRBJ2-1; CDR3 DNA: TGTGCCAGCAGTAGACCGACTATTAGCGGCCCATACAATGAGCAGTTCTTC; CDR3 protein: CASSRPTISGPYNEQFF
D gene: TRBD1; clone size: many; CDR3 length: 14; V gene: TRBV20-1; J gene: TRBJ1-2; CDR3 DNA: TGCAGTGCTAGAGATCCAGGGGGCAACTATGGCTACACCTTC; CDR3 protein: CSARDPGGNYGYTF
D gene: TRBD1; clone size: .; CDR3 length: 15; V gene: TRBV5-1; J gene: TRBJ2-3; CDR3 DNA: TGCGCCAGCAGCCCGGGACAGGGGCGGGCAGATACGCAGTATTTT; CDR3 protein: CASSPGQGRADTQYF
D gene: .; clone size: .; CDR3 length: 16; V gene: TRBV6-2/TRBV6-3; J gene: TRBJ1-5; CDR3 DNA: TGTGCCAGCAGGGGACGACATCGTTGGGCCGGTCAGCCCCAGCATTTT; CDR3 protein: CASRGRHRWAGQPQHF
D gene: .; clone size: few; CDR3 length: 16; V gene: TRBV5-1; J gene: TRBJ1-4; CDR3 DNA: TGCGCCAGCAGCTTGGGGTTAGGCGCGCGACCGGAAAAACTGTTTTTT; CDR3 protein: CASSLGLGARPEKLFF